Given below is one TCR beta chain in context. Germline CDR1 and CDR2: MGHDK and SYGVNS. This CDR3 comprises 16 residues. Trimming removed 1 base at V and 6 bases at J, with 18 bases between. PCR was performed a second time for about 7 to 11 cycles using a sample-barcoded 5' primer and a J-beta primer mix. TCRdb itself ran the 5' RACE reads through MiXCR, one entry per CDR3 protein. Of roughly 800,000 distinct CDR3 sequences in the sample, 58% were seen once. These data come from a study of blood T cells in healthy people across ages. The chain employs TRBV25-1 and TRBJ2-5, with D possibly matching TRBD1 (6 bases). The receptor was derived from a man aged 25 to 40 in good health. Specimen: blood. The CDR3 coding sequence is TGTGCCAGCAGTGAATTGGGAACAGGGCGATTGAAGACCCAGTACTTC. Its protein product is CASSELGTGRLKTQYF.